A single sample is the source of the 9 T cell receptor beta chains below, sequenced in a study of T cells in Graves' hyperthyroidism and ophthalmopathy. TCR beta CDR3 region amplification was performed from RNA transcripts. First-round RT-PCR with HTBI primers amplified the TCR CDR3 region. TCRdb analysed the multiplex PCR reads with MiXCR anew, one entry per CDR3 protein. The table has around 570,000 distinct CDR3 sequences, nearly 20% seen once. Sequenced sample: blood. These receptors all stem from a man in his forties with Graves' ophthalmopathy.

This clonotype was observed many times. V is TRBV2 and J is TRBJ1-1; D may be TRBD1 (5 bases). Germline-derived CDR1 and CDR2 are SNHLY and FYNNEI. The CDR3 sequence is 14 residues long. V lost 1 base, J lost 7 bases, and 13 bases lay in between. In nucleotides, the CDR3 is TGTGCCAGCAGTGAAGGGCAGGGTGGGAATGAAGCTTTCTTT. Its protein product is CASSEGQGGNEAFF. Variable domain in full (rest from reference TRBV2 and TRBJ1-1): EPEVTQTPSHQVTQMGQEVILRCVPISNHLYFYWYRQILGQKVEFLVSFYNNEISEKSEIFDDQFSVERPDGSNFTLKIRSTKLEDSAMYFCASSEGQGGNEAFFGQGTRLTVV.

In its sample, this clonotype was seen many times. The chain is built from TRBV20-1 and TRBJ2-1; TRBD2 agrees at 15 bases. V lost 6 bases and J lost 3; bases outside the gene matches: 9. CDR3 size: 17 residues. The germline gives CDR1 DFQATT, CDR2 SNEGSKA (reference sequence). CDR3 loop: CSASTGTSGGYYNEQFF. The DNA of the CDR3 is TGCAGTGCCTCAACTGGGACTAGCGGGGGGTACTACAATGAGCAGTTCTTC.

This clonotype was detected many times. The chain employs TRBV5-1 and TRBJ1-2; no firm D call. Per germline, CDR1 SGHRS and CDR2 YFSETQ. Trimming shortened V by 1 base and J by 4 bases, and 11 bases separated the two germline ends. The CDR3 loop spans 14 amino acids. The chain's CDR3 is CASSLQDGSYGYTF. DNA for the CDR3: TGCGCCAGCAGCTTGCAGGACGGAAGCTATGGCTACACCTTC.

The table lists this clonotype with a few counts. J is TRBJ2-7 and V is TRBV19, with 9 bases fitting TRBD2. Germline lookup yields CDR1 LNHDA and CDR2 SQIVND (reference sequence). The CDR3 totals 14 residues. V shed 6 bases and J 5 bases; nucleotides not matched to a gene: 8. CDR3 nucleotide sequence: TGTGCCAGTAGGGCTTCATGGACTAGCGACGAGCAGTACTTC. It is translated as CASRASWTSDEQYF.

The chain couples TRBV9 to TRBJ2-2; D gene ambiguous. The CDR3 is 15 amino acids. Germline V gives CDR1 SGDLS, CDR2 YYNGEE. V lost 2 bases and J lost 2, with 10 bases in between. CDR3 sequence reads: CASSVQDLNTGELFF. The CDR3 DNA follows: TGTGCCAGCAGCGTTCAGGACCTTAACACCGGGGAGCTGTTTTTT.

Only a few counts were recorded for this clonotype. This chain joins TRBV11-2 and TRBJ2-1, with 14 bases matching TRBD2. Losses at the gene ends were 0 bases for V and 8 bases for J; bases not matched to a gene: 9. CDR1 is SGHAT and CDR2 is FQNNGV in the germline V gene. CDR3 length equals 18 residues. The CDR3 is CASSLDIGTSGRGHEQFF. The CDR3, as DNA: TGTGCCAGCAGCTTAGATATAGGGACTAGCGGGAGAGGGCATGAGCAGTTCTTC.

For this clonotype: This may arise from a read error, as a much more abundant clone is one base away. This chain connects TRBV7-2 to TRBJ1-1; tentatively, D is TRBD1 (5 bases). Germline V gives CDR1 SGHTA, CDR2 FQGNSA. This CDR3 contains 14 residues. Written as DNA, the CDR3 is TGTGCCAGCAGCCCCCGGGAGGGGCACACTGAAGCTCTCTTT. Amino acid sequence: CASSPREGHTEALF.

This clonotype was observed a handful of times. CDR3 in DNA: TGTGCCATCAGTGGGGCCGAGGTAAACTCTGGGGCCAACGTCCTGACTTTC. It encodes CAISGAEVNSGANVLTF. V usage is TRBV10-3 and J usage is TRBJ2-6; D is unclear. CDR3 length: 17 amino acids. V was clipped by 4 bases and J by 0 bases, with 13 bases between them. Germline loops: CDR1 ENHRY, CDR2 SYGVKD.

This clonotype was observed a handful of times. The chain has TRBV10-1 and TRBJ2-1; maybe TRBD2 (7 bases). The CDR3 runs to 16 residues. CDR1 is WNHNN, CDR2 SYGVQD, per germline (reference sequence). V lost 0 bases and J lost 3, with 12 bases in between. The CDR3 bases are TGCGCCAGCAGTGAGTCGAAGGGGGGGTACTACAATGAGCAGTTCTTC. Its translation: CASSESKGGYYNEQFF.